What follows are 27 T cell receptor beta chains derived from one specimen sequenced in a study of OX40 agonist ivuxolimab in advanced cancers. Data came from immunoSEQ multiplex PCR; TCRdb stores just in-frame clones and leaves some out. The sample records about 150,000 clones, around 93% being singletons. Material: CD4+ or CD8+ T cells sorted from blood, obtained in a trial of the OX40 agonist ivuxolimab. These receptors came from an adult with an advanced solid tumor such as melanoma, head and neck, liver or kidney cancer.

This CDR3 reads CASSSRRLAGGETQYF. The CDR3 bases are TGTGCCAGCAGTTCCCGACGACTAGCGGGTGGGGAGACCCAGTACTTC. The chain links TRBV28 to TRBJ2-5; TRBD2 matches at 10 bases. CDR1 is MDHEN and CDR2 is SYDVKM in the germline V gene. The CDR3 runs 16 residues. The junction had 10 bases not matched to a gene; V was cut back by 4 bases and J by 5 bases.

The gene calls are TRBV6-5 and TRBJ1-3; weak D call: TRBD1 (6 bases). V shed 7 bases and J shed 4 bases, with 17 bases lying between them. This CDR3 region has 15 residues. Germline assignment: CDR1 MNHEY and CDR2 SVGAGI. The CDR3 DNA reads TGTGCCAGCACCTCGACCTTGGACAGCGGAAACACCATATATTTT. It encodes CASTSTLDSGNTIYF.

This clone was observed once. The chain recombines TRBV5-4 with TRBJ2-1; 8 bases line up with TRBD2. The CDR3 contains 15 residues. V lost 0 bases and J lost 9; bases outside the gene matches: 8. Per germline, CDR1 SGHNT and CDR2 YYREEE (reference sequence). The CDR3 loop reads CASSLAGRAQGEQFF. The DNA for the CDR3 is TGTGCCAGCAGCTTGGCCGGGAGGGCCCAAGGTGAGCAGTTCTTC.

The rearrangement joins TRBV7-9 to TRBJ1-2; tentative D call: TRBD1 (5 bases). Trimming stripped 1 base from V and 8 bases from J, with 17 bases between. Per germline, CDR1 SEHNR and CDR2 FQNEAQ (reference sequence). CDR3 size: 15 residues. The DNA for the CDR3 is TGTGCCAGCAGCTTAGTGGGAGCAGGGCTCGGAGGCTACACCTTC. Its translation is CASSLVGAGLGGYTF.

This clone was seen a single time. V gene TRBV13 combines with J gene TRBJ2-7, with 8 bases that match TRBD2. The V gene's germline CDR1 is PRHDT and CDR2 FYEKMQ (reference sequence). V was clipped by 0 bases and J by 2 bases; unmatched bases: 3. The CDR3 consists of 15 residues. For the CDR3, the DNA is TGTGCCAGCAGCTTAGGAGGGCGGGGGGCCTACGAGCAGTACTTC. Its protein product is CASSLGGRGAYEQYF.

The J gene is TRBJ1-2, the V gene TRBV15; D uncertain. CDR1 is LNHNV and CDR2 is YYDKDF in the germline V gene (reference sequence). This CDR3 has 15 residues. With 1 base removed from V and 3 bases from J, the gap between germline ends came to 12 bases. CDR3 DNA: TGTGCCACCAGCAGAGTAGGTCGCGGGGACTATGGCTACACCTTC. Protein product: CATSRVGRGDYGYTF.

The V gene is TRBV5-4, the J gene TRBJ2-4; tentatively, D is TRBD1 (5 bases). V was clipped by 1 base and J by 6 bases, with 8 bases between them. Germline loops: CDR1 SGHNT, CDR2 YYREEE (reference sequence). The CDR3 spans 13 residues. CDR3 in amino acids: CASSLQGPNIQYF. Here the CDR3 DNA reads TGTGCCAGCAGCTTGCAGGGCCCAAACATTCAGTACTTC.

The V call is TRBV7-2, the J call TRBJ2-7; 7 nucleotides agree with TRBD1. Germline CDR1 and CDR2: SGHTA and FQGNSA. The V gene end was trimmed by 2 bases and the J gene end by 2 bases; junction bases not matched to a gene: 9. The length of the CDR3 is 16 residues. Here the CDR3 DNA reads TGTGCCAGCAGCTTATCCGGACAGGCCGCCACCTACGAGCAGTACTTC. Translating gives CASSLSGQAATYEQYF.

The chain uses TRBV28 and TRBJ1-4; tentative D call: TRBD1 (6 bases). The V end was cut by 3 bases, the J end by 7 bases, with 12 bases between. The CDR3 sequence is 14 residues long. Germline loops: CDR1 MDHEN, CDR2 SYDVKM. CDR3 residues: CASSFGQGREKLFF. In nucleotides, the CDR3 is TGTGCCAGCAGTTTCGGCCAGGGGCGTGAAAAACTGTTTTTT.

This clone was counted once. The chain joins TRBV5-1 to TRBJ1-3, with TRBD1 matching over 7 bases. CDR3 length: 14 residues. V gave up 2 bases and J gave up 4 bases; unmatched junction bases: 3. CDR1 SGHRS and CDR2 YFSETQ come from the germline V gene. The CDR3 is CASSFQGDGNTIYF. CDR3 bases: TGCGCCAGCAGCTTTCAGGGGGACGGAAACACCATATATTTT.

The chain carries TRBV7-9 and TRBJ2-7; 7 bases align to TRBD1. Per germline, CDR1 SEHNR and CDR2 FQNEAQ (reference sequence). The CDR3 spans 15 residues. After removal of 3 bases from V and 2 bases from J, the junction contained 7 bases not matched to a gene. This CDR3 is CASSLTYRGTYEQYF. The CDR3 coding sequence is TGTGCCAGCAGCTTGACATACAGGGGTACCTACGAGCAGTACTTC.

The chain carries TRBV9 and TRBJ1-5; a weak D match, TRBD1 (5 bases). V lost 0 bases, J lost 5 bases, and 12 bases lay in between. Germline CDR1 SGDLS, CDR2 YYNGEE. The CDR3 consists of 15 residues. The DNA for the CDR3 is TGTGCCAGCAGCGTAGGGGTCAGGGTGGATCAGCCCCAGCATTTT. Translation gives CASSVGVRVDQPQHF.

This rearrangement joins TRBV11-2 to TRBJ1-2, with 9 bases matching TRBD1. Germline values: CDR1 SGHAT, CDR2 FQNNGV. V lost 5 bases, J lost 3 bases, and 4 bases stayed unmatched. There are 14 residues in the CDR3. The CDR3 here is CASSPRTGDYGYTF. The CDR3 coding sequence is TGTGCCAGCAGCCCCAGGACAGGGGACTATGGCTACACCTTC.

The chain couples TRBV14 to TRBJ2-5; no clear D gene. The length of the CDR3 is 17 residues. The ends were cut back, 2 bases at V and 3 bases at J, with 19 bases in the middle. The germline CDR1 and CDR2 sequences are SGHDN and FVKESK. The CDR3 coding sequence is TGTGCCAGCAGCCAAAAGGGTGGATGGTACAGAGAAGAGACCCAGTACTTC. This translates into CASSQKGGWYREETQYF.

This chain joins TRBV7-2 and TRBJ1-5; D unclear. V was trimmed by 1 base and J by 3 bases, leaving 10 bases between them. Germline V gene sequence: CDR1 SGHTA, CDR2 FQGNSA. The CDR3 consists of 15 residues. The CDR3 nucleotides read TGTGCCAGCAGCTTAGACGGGTACTTCAATCAGCCCCAGCATTTT. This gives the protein CASSLDGYFNQPQHF.

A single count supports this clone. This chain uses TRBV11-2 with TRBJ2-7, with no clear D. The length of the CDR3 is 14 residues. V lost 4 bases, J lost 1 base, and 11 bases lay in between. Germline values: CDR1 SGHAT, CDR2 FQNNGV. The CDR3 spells CASSSGRNSYEQYF. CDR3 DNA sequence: TGTGCCAGCAGCTCCGGGCGGAATTCCTACGAGCAGTACTTC.

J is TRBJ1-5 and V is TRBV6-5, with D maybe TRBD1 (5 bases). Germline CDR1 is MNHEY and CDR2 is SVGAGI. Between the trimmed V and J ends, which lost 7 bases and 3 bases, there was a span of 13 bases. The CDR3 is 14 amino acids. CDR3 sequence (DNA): TGTGCCAGCATTAAGGGGAACCTCAATCAGCCCCAGCATTTT. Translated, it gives CASIKGNLNQPQHF.

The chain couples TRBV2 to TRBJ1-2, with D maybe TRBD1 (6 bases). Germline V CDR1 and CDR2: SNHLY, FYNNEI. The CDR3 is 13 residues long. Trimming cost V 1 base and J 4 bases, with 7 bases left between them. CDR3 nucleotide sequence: TGTGCCAGCAGTGAAGACAGGGCCTATGGCTACACCTTC. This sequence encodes CASSEDRAYGYTF.

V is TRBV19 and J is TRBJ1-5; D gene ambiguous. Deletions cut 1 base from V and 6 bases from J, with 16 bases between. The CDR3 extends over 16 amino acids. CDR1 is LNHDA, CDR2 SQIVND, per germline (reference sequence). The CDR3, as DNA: TGTGCCAGTAGTATAGTCGCCGGTCCGGCGGGTCAGCCCCAGCATTTT. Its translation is CASSIVAGPAGQPQHF. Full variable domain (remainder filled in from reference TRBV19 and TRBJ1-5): DGGITQSPKYLFRKEGQNVTLSCEQNLNHDAMYWYRQDPGQGLRLIYYSQIVNDFQKGDIAEGYSVSREKKESFPLTVTSAQKNPTAFYLCASSIVAGPAGQPQHFGDGTRLSIL.

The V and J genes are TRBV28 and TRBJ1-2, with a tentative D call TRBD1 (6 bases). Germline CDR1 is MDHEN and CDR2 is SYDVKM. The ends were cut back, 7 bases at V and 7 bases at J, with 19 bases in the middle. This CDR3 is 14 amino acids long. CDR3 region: CASNLGRGVFGYTF. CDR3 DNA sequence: TGTGCCAGCAACCTGGGCAGGGGAGTCTTTGGCTACACCTTC.

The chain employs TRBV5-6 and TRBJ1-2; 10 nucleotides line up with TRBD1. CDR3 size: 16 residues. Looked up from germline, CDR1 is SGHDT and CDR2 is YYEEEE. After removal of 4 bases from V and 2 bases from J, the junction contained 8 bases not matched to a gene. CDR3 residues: CASSPVPGQGNYGYTF. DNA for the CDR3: TGTGCCAGCAGCCCCGTCCCGGGACAGGGGAACTATGGCTACACCTTC.

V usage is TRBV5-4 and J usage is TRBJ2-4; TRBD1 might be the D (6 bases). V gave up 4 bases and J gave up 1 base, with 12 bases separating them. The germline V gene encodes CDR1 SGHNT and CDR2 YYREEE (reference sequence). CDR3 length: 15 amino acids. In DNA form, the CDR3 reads TGTGCCAGCAGCCCACAGCAGGGGGCCAAAAACATTCAGTACTTC. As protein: CASSPQQGAKNIQYF.

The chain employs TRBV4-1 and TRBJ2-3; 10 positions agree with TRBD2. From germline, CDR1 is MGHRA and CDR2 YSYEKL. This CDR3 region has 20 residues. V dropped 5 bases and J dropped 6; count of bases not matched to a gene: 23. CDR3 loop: CASSSKLLAGSGGSGDTQYF. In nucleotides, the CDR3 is TGCGCCAGCAGCTCCAAATTACTAGCGGGATCCGGGGGGAGCGGGGATACGCAGTATTTT.

CDR3 region: CASSRNAGGPYEQYF. As DNA, the CDR3 is TGTGCCAGCAGTAGAAATGCGGGAGGGCCCTACGAGCAGTACTTC. J is TRBJ2-7 and V is TRBV27; the match to TRBD2 covers 9 bases. This CDR3 region has 15 residues. The V gene end was trimmed by 5 bases and the J gene end by 2 bases; junction bases not matched to a gene: 7. The germline CDR1 and CDR2 sequences are MNHEY and SMNVEV (reference sequence).

This chain's CDR3 is CASSKQGYNQPQHF. The CDR3 DNA is TGTGCCAGCAGTAAACAGGGGTACAATCAGCCCCAGCATTTT. This chain uses TRBV6-5 with TRBJ1-5; 7 nucleotides agree with TRBD1. Per germline, CDR1 MNHEY and CDR2 SVGAGI. The CDR3 has 14 residues. V gave up 5 bases and J gave up 3 bases; unmatched junction bases: 4.

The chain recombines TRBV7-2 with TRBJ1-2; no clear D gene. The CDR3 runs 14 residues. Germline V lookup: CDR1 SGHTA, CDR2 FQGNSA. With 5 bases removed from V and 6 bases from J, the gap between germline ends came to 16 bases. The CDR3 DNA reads TGTGCCAGCAGCGCCAGGAGTCTTCGAAATGGCTACACCTTC. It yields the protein CASSARSLRNGYTF.

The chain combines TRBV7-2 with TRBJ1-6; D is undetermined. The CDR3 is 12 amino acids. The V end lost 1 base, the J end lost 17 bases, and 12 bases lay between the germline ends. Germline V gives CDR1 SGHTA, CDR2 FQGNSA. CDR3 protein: CASSLDMGSVHF. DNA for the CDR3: TGTGCCAGCAGCTTAGACATGGGGTCCGTCCACTTT.